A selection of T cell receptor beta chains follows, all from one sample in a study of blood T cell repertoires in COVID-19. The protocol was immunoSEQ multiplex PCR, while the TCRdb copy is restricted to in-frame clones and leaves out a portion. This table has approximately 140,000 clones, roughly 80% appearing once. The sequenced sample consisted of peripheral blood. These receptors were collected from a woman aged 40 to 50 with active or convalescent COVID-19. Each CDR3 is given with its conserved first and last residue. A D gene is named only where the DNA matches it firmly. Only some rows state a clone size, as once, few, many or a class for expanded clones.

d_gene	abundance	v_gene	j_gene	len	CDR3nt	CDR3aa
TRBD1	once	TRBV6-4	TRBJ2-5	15	TGTGCCAGCAGTCAACAACAGGGGGCCGGGGAGACCCAGTACTTC	CASSQQQGAGETQYF
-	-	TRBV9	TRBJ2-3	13	TGTGCCAGCAGCGTAGGGCAGGGAGATACGCAGTATTTT	CASSVGQGDTQYF
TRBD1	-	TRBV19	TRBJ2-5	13	TGTGCTTCGGTGGGACAGGTGTTGGGGACCCAGTACTTC	CASVGQVLGTQYF
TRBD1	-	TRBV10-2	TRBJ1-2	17	TGCGCCAGCAGTGAGTCGAACAGGGGTTCGGTTAACTATGGCTACACCTTC	CASSESNRGSVNYGYTF
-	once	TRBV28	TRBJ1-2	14	TGTGCCAGCAGTTTAGGGTGGACAGCCGATGGCTACACCTTC	CASSLGWTADGYTF
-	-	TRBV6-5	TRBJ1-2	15	TGTGCCAGCAGTTTGACGAAGCTAGCTCTTGATGGCTACACCTTC	CASSLTKLALDGYTF
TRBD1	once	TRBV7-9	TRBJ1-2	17	TGTGCCAGCAGCTCCCCGAGCGGCCAGGGGGGTGACTATGGCTACACCTTC	CASSSPSGQGGDYGYTF
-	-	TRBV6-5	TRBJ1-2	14	TGTGCCAGCAGTCCAGACACCTGGAACTATGGCTACACCTTC	CASSPDTWNYGYTF
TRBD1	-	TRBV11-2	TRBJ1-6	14	TGTGCCAGCAGCACCGGACAGGGGGCATCACCCTTCCACTTT	CASSTGQGASPFHF
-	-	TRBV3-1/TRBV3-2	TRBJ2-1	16	TGTGCCAGCAGTTGGCGGTGGGGAGGCTCCTACAATGAGCAGTTCTTC	CASSWRWGGSYNEQFF
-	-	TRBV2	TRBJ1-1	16	TGTGCCAGCAGGACACCAGCAGGGAGGGGTAGCACTGAAGCTTTCTTT	CASRTPAGRGSTEAFF
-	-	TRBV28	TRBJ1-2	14	TGTGCCAGCAGCGCCCCGGGACGGGGGTATGGCTACACCTTC	CASSAPGRGYGYTF
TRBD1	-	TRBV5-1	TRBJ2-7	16	TGCGCCAGCAGCCCGATTACCCCGGGACAGGGAAACGAGCAGTACTTC	CASSPITPGQGNEQYF
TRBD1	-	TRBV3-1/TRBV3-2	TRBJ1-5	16	TGTGCCAGCAGCCCCGGGGACAGGGGGGGCAATCAGCCCCAGCATTTT	CASSPGDRGGNQPQHF
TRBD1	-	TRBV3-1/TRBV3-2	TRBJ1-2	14	TGTGCCAGCAGCCGCCGAGGGGGCCACTATGGCTACACCTTC	CASSRRGGHYGYTF
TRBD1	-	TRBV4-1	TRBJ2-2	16	TGCGCCAGCAGCCAAGCGGACAGGGGTTTGATCGGGGAGCTGTTTTTT	CASSQADRGLIGELFF
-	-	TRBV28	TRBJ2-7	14	TGTGCCAGCACGAGGGGGGGCAGGACCTACGAGCAGTACTTC	CASTRGGRTYEQYF
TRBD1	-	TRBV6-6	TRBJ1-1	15	TGTGCCAGCAGTTACCGGACAGGGCTGAACACTGAAGCTTTCTTT	CASSYRTGLNTEAFF
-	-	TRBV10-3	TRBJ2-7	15	TGTGCCATCAGTGAGTCGGGTCAGGCACCCTACGAGCAGTACTTC	CAISESGQAPYEQYF
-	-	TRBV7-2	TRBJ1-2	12	TGTGCCAGCAGCCCGACAGCGAATGGCTACACCTTC	CASSPTANGYTF
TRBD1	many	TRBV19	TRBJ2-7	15	TGTGCCAGTAGTATACACAGGGGGATATCCTACGAGCAGTACTTC	CASSIHRGISYEQYF
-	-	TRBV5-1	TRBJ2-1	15	TGCGCCAGCAGCATCACAGGGAGCTCCTACAATGAGCAGTTCTTC	CASSITGSSYNEQFF
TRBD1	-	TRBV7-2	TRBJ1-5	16	TGTGCCAGCAGCACGTGGGGACAGGCTAGCAATCAGCCCCAGCATTTT	CASSTWGQASNQPQHF
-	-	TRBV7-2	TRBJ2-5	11	TGTGCCAGCAGCCGGTTCGCGACCCAGTACTTC	CASSRFATQYF
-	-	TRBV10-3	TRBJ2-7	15	TGTGCCACCCGGGGAAATCTGGGGATACACTACGAGCAGTACTTC	CATRGNLGIHYEQYF
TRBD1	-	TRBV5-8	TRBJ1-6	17	TGTGCCAGCAGCTTTCCCGGACAGGCGACGCCTAGTTCACCCCTCCACTTT	CASSFPGQATPSSPLHF
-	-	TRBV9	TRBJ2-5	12	TGTGCCAGCAGCGGCGACCAAGAGACCCAGTACTTC	CASSGDQETQYF
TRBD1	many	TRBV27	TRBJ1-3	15	TGTGCCAGCAGCTTGACAGGGTTCTCTGGAAACACCATATATTTT	CASSLTGFSGNTIYF
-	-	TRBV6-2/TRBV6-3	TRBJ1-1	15	TGTGCCAGCAGTTCCTTTGGGAGGGCGAACACTGAAGCTTTCTTT	CASSSFGRANTEAFF
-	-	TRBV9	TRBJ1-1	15	TGTGCCAGCAGCGTAGTAGGGAGTGGGGTCACTGAAGCTTTCTTT	CASSVVGSGVTEAFF
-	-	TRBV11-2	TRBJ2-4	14	TGTGCCAGCAGCTTAGGCCGTGGCGGAAACATTCAGTACTTC	CASSLGRGGNIQYF
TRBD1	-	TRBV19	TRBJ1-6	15	TGTGCCAGTACCTCAGACAGGGCCTATAATTCACCCCTCCACTTT	CASTSDRAYNSPLHF
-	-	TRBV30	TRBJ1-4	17	TGTGCCTGGAGTTCCCTAATCGGGGGGGGAACTAATGAAAAACTGTTTTTT	CAWSSLIGGGTNEKLFF
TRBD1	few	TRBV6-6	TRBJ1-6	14	TGTGCCAGCAGCGGGACAGGGTTTAATTCACCCCTCCACTTT	CASSGTGFNSPLHF
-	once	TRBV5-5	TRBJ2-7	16	TGTGCCAGCAGCCCAGCGGCCGGGACATCCTCCTACGAGCAGTACTTC	CASSPAAGTSSYEQYF
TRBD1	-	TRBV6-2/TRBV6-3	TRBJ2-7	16	TGTGCCAGCAGTTCGTTTTCCAGGGGGCAGATCTACGAGCAGTACTTC	CASSSFSRGQIYEQYF
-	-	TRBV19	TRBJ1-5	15	TGTGCCAGTGTACCCGTGGGGGGAGCCGATCAGCCCCAGCATTTT	CASVPVGGADQPQHF
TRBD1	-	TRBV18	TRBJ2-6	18	TGTGCCAGCTCACCACCGACAGGGGGCCTTTTGTGGGCCAACGTCCTGACTTTC	CASSPPTGGLLWANVLTF
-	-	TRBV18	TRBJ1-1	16	TGTGCCAGCTCACCACGGGGGGTTAGGCAGAACACTGAAGCTTTCTTT	CASSPRGVRQNTEAFF
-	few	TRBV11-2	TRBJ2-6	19	TGTGCCAGCAGCTTAGCGGGGACACTTAAATTTGAACTGGTTAACGTCCTGACTTTC	CASSLAGTLKFELVNVLTF
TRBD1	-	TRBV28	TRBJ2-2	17	TGTGCCAGCAGACGCCCCGGGACAGGGGCCAACACCGGGGAGCTGTTTTTT	CASRRPGTGANTGELFF
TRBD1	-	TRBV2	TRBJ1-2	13	TGTGCCAGCAGGGGACAGGGCCCCTATGGCTACACCTTC	CASRGQGPYGYTF
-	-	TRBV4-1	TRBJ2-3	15	TGCGCCAGCAGCCAAGGACTACTAACCACAGATACGCAGTATTTT	CASSQGLLTTDTQYF
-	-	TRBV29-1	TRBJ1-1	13	TGCAGCGTCGACGAACAGGGATGGACTGAAGCTTTCTTT	CSVDEQGWTEAFF
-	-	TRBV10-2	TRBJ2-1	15	TGCGCCAGCAGTGCAGGGGGGTGGGGCTACAATGAGCAGTTCTTC	CASSAGGWGYNEQFF
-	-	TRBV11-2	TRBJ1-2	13	TGTGCCAGCAGCTTAGAAACGAGATATGGCTACACCTTC	CASSLETRYGYTF
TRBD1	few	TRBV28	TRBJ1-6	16	TGTGCCAGCAGTTTTTGGTCGGGACAGGGAAATTCACCCCTCCACTTT	CASSFWSGQGNSPLHF
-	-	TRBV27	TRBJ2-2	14	TGTGCCAGCAGTTTATCGTGGCCTTACGGGGAGCTGTTTTTT	CASSLSWPYGELFF
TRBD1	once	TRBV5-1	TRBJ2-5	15	TGCGCCAGCAGCCCCGGACAGGCCCCGGGGGAGACCCAGTACTTC	CASSPGQAPGETQYF
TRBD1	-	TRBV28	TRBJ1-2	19	TGTGCCAGCAGTTTCTTTACCGGGACAGGGGCGGGAGTGTACTATGGCTACACCTTC	CASSFFTGTGAGVYYGYTF
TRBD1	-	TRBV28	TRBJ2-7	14	TGTGCCAGCAGTCCGCCGGGACAGGTCTACGAGCAGTACTTC	CASSPPGQVYEQYF
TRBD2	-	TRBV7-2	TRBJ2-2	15	TGTGCCAGCAGCTTAGGACTAGCGGGAGCCGGGGAGCTGTTTTTT	CASSLGLAGAGELFF
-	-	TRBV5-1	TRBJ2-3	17	TGCGCCAGCAGCTTGAACCCCAGCGGACCCATCCAATCTACGCAGTATTTT	CASSLNPSGPIQSTQYF